Below are 14 T cell receptor beta chains sequenced from a single sample in a study of T cells in Graves' hyperthyroidism and ophthalmopathy. Regions amplified from RNA transcripts were the TCR beta CDR3 regions. When the TCR CDR3 underwent first-round RT-PCR, the HTBI primer set was used. TCRdb re-called the multiplex PCR reads through MiXCR, storing one row per CDR3 protein. This table holds under 350,000 distinct CDR3 sequences, about 20% found once. The sequencing input was blood. The origin of the receptors is a woman in her forties or fifties with Graves' hyperthyroidism.

This clonotype was seen a handful of times. This sequence joins TRBV19 and TRBJ2-1; weak D call: TRBD2 (5 bases). V lost 7 bases and J 6 bases, leaving 22 bases between the germline ends. Germline values: CDR1 LNHDA, CDR2 SQIVND (reference sequence). The CDR3 length is 16 residues. The CDR3 protein is CASTPGYRSGGNEQFF. CDR3 coding DNA: TGTGCCAGTACCCCGGGGTATAGATCTGGCGGCAATGAGCAGTTCTTC. Variable domain in full (rest from reference TRBV19 and TRBJ2-1): DGGITQSPKYLFRKEGQNVTLSCEQNLNHDAMYWYRQDPGQGLRLIYYSQIVNDFQKGDIAEGYSVSREKKESFPLTVTSAQKNPTAFYLCASTPGYRSGGNEQFFGPGTRLTVL.

This clonotype was detected ten times or more. A junction end diverges from the germline sequence, so it may reflect a read error. The gene calls are TRBV7-7 and TRBJ2-5, with no clear D. CDR3 length: 13 amino acids. Germline V CDR1 and CDR2: SSHAT, FNYEAQ (reference sequence). The CDR3: CASSLSDQETQYF. In DNA form, the CDR3 reads TGTGCTAGCAGCTTATCCGACCAAGAGACCCAGTACTTC.

This clonotype was seen ten or more times. The DNA for the CDR3 is TGTGCCAGCAGCCAGTGGAAGCGGGGGAATCGTTATAATGAGCAGTTCTTC. It encodes CASSQWKRGNRYNEQFF. The chain has TRBV7-8 and TRBJ2-1, with 8 bases lining up with TRBD2. CDR3 length: 17 amino acids. V lost 5 bases and J lost 7; bases outside the gene matches: 16. Germline-derived CDR1 and CDR2 are SGHVS and FQNEAQ.

V usage is TRBV11-2 and J usage is TRBJ1-4; possibly TRBD1 for D (5 bases). The CDR3 totals 15 residues. Germline V gives CDR1 SGHAT, CDR2 FQNNGV. V gave up 5 bases and J gave up 3 bases, with 13 bases separating them. The CDR3 DNA reads TGTGCCAGCAGCCAAGTGCGGGGGGCTAATGAAAAACTGTTTTTT. As protein: CASSQVRGANEKLFF. The full variable domain, rest sourced from reference TRBV11-2 and TRBJ1-4, is EAGVAQSPRYKIIEKRQSVAFWCNPISGHATLYWYQQILGQGPKLLIQFQNNGVVDDSQLPKDRFSAERLKGVDSTLKIQPAKLEDSAVYLCASSQVRGANEKLFFGSGTQLSVL.

This rearrangement joins TRBV6-1 to TRBJ1-5; 10 bases are shared with TRBD1. The CDR3 is 15 residues long. Germline-derived CDR1 and CDR2 are MNHNS and SASEGT. With 7 bases clipped from V and 3 bases from J, the junction kept 6 bases outside the gene matches. The CDR3 sequence is CASKGTGVPNQPQHF. Here the CDR3 DNA reads TGTGCCAGCAAAGGGACAGGGGTACCCAATCAGCCCCAGCATTTT.

The genes are TRBV14 and TRBJ2-2; 8 nucleotides line up with TRBD1. Germline V gene data show CDR1 as SGHDN and CDR2 as FVKESK. The V gene end was trimmed by 0 bases and the J gene end by 4 bases; junction bases not matched to a gene: 7. This CDR3 comprises 17 residues. The DNA of the CDR3 is TGTGCCAGCAGCCAAGATCAGCAGGGGGCCGTCACCGGGGAGCTGTTTTTT. Its protein product is CASSQDQQGAVTGELFF.

This clonotype was found a few times. The chain uses TRBV6-1 and TRBJ2-7, with D perhaps TRBD1 or TRBD2 (5 bases each). V lost 6 bases and J 2 bases, leaving 17 bases between the germline ends. The CDR3 spans 15 residues. Per the germline V gene, CDR1 is MNHNS and CDR2 is SASEGT. CDR3 sequence: CASSLSRDPTYEQYF. CDR3 sequence (DNA): TGTGCCAGCAGCCTATCAAGGGACCCTACCTACGAGCAGTACTTC.

This chain connects TRBV2 to TRBJ2-2; 12 bases agree with TRBD2. Germline assignment: CDR1 SNHLY and CDR2 FYNNEI. The ends lost 6 bases at V and 3 bases at J; junction bases unmatched: 11. The length of the CDR3 is 18 residues. The CDR3 reads CASRETSGGRYYTGELFF. The CDR3 DNA sequence: TGTGCCAGCAGGGAGACTAGCGGGGGCCGCTACTACACCGGGGAGCTGTTTTTT.

This clonotype was detected many times. V and J are TRBV3-1 and TRBJ1-6, with no clear D. Trimming pared 1 base from V and 9 bases from J, leaving 13 bases between. The CDR3 runs 15 residues. Germline V gene sequence: CDR1 LGHDT, CDR2 YNNKEL (reference sequence). This CDR3 reads CASSQGTAIISPLHF. The CDR3 nucleotides are TGTGCCAGCAGCCAAGGGACGGCAATAATTTCACCCCTCCACTTT.

This clonotype was seen more than once but under ten times. The rearrangement joins TRBV30 to TRBJ1-3; no definite D call. CDR1 GTSNPN and CDR2 SVGIG come from the germline V gene (reference sequence). V was pared by 6 bases and J by 1 base, with 10 bases between. The CDR3 totals 13 residues. CDR3 amino acids: CACSEGSGNTIYF. CDR3 nucleotides: TGTGCCTGTTCGGAAGGATCTGGAAACACCATATATTTT.

This clonotype was counted between two and nine times. The chain employs TRBV5-4 and TRBJ1-1, with TRBD1 as a possible D gene (5 bases). V gave up 0 bases and J gave up 6 bases, with 15 bases separating them. Germline CDR1 reads SGHNT; CDR2 reads YYREEE (reference sequence). CDR3 length: 15 amino acids. Here the CDR3 reads CASSLAHQGSAEAFF. DNA for the CDR3: TGTGCCAGCAGCTTGGCCCATCAGGGTAGCGCTGAAGCTTTCTTT.

This clonotype was counted ten times or more. The V call is TRBV10-3, the J call TRBJ2-7; D could derive from TRBD1 or TRBD2 (5 bases each). Trimming cost V 3 bases and J 6 bases, with 9 bases left between them. CDR1 is ENHRY and CDR2 is SYGVKD in the germline V gene. This CDR3 is 12 amino acids long. CDR3 sequence: CAISEPGREQYF. As DNA, the CDR3 is TGTGCCATCAGTGAACCGGGACGCGAGCAGTACTTC.

V and J are TRBV19 and TRBJ1-1, with D possibly being TRBD1 (6 bases). Germline V gene data show CDR1 as LNHDA and CDR2 as SQIVND (reference sequence). Trimming cost V 10 bases and J 4 bases, with 13 bases left between them. The CDR3 length is 12 residues. In nucleotides, the CDR3 is TGTGCCATCCGAAGGGGGGCCACTGAAGCTTTCTTT. It translates to CAIRRGATEAFF. The whole variable domain, filled in from reference TRBV19 and TRBJ1-1, reads DGGITQSPKYLFRKEGQNVTLSCEQNLNHDAMYWYRQDPGQGLRLIYYSQIVNDFQKGDIAEGYSVSREKKESFPLTVTSAQKNPTAFYLCAIRRGATEAFFGQGTRLTVV.

The V and J genes are TRBV7-9 and TRBJ2-5; perhaps TRBD1 as D (6 bases). The CDR3 extends over 15 amino acids. Deletions cut 4 bases from V and 5 bases from J, with 17 bases between. Germline-derived CDR1 and CDR2 are SEHNR and FQNEAQ (reference sequence). The CDR3 bases are TGTGCCAGCAGCTATTCTACAGGGACGCGGGAGACCCAGTACTTC. Its protein product is CASSYSTGTRETQYF.